A selection of T cell receptor beta chains follows, all from one sample in a study of T cells in Graves' hyperthyroidism and ophthalmopathy. MiXCR, applied by TCRdb to the multiplex PCR reads, yields one record per CDR3 protein. This sample carries approximately 200,000 distinct CDR3 sequences, 18% of them seen once, and the ten largest clones take around 47%. Sequencing was performed on blood. The receptors were sampled from a man between 40 and 49 years old with Graves' hyperthyroidism. CDR3s include the opening cysteine and the closing phenylalanine or tryptophan. Each record gives: J gene, V gene, clone size, D gene, CDR3 DNA, CDR3 protein. The D gene is left open where the match is weak. Clone size appears in some rows only: once, few, many, or a class for an expanded clone.

j_gene: TRBJ1-4
v_gene: TRBV30
abundance: NA
d_gene: NA
CDR3nt: TGTGCCTGGAGTGCAACAAAAGGATTGGGTGAAAAACTGTTTTTT
CDR3aa: CAWSATKGLGEKLFF

j_gene: TRBJ2-2
v_gene: TRBV30
abundance: many
d_gene: TRBD2
CDR3nt: TGTGCCTGGAGTTTAATAGCGGGGGCCCTCGGACTCCCCGGGGAGCTGTTTTTT
CDR3aa: CAWSLIAGALGLPGELFF

j_gene: TRBJ2-1
v_gene: TRBV30
abundance: many
d_gene: TRBD2
CDR3nt: TGTGCCTGGAGTGGGGGGGGGGGAGATGAGCAGTTCTTC
CDR3aa: CAWSGGGGDEQFF

j_gene: TRBJ2-3
v_gene: TRBV7-3
abundance: many
d_gene: NA
CDR3nt: TGTGCCAGCAGCAGCCAGGCGAGCACAGATACGCAGTATTTT
CDR3aa: CASSSQASTDTQYF

j_gene: TRBJ2-6
v_gene: TRBV28
abundance: many
d_gene: NA
CDR3nt: TGTGCCAGCAGCCGGAGCTCTGGGGCCAACGTCCTGACTTTC
CDR3aa: CASSRSSGANVLTF

j_gene: TRBJ2-3
v_gene: TRBV7-3
abundance: many
d_gene: NA
CDR3nt: TGTGCCAGCAGCCCCGTTGCTGGGAGCACAGATACGCAGTATTTT
CDR3aa: CASSPVAGSTDTQYF

j_gene: TRBJ2-5
v_gene: TRBV2
abundance: many
d_gene: TRBD2
CDR3nt: TGTGCCAGCCGTTCTAGCGGGGGTCGCCAAGAGACCCAGTACTTC
CDR3aa: CASRSSGGRQETQYF

j_gene: TRBJ1-4
v_gene: TRBV5-1
abundance: NA
d_gene: NA
CDR3nt: TGCGTCAGCAGCTTAACAGGAGCCGTTAATGAAAAACTGTTTTTT
CDR3aa: CVSSLTGAVNEKLFF

j_gene: TRBJ1-4
v_gene: TRBV28
abundance: few
d_gene: NA
CDR3nt: TGTGCCAGCACCCATCGGACGGTGAATGAAAAACTGTTTTTT
CDR3aa: CASTHRTVNEKLFF

j_gene: TRBJ2-7
v_gene: TRBV29-1
abundance: NA
d_gene: NA
CDR3nt: TGCAGCGTTGAAGATCCGACCTACGAGCAGTACTTC
CDR3aa: CSVEDPTYEQYF

j_gene: TRBJ2-5
v_gene: TRBV20-1
abundance: many
d_gene: NA
CDR3nt: TGCAGTGCTCCCGGGGCGGGCGTACAGACCCAGTACTTC
CDR3aa: CSAPGAGVQTQYF

j_gene: TRBJ1-6
v_gene: TRBV4-3
abundance: few
d_gene: TRBD1
CDR3nt: TGCGCCAGCAGCCAGTCTCCGGGACAGGGGGCTCATGTTGTGGCCCTCCACTTT
CDR3aa: CASSQSPGQGAHVVALHF

j_gene: TRBJ1-5
v_gene: TRBV28
abundance: many
d_gene: NA
CDR3nt: TGTGCCAGCAGTCGCCTCGGGCAGGGTGGGCAGCCCCAGCATTTT
CDR3aa: CASSRLGQGGQPQHF

j_gene: TRBJ2-3
v_gene: TRBV7-9
abundance: many
d_gene: TRBD2
CDR3nt: TGTGCCAGCAGCTTAGCTATAGCGGGGGGGCTAGATACGCAGTATTTT
CDR3aa: CASSLAIAGGLDTQYF

j_gene: TRBJ2-7
v_gene: TRBV20-1
abundance: many
d_gene: NA
CDR3nt: TGCAGTGCTAGAGATTGGGGGAACAGGGCTCCCTACGAGCAGTACTTC
CDR3aa: CSARDWGNRAPYEQYF

j_gene: TRBJ2-7
v_gene: TRBV5-1
abundance: many
d_gene: TRBD1
CDR3nt: TGCGCCAGCAGCTTGACCGGGACAGGGGGCATCTACGAGCAGTACTTC
CDR3aa: CASSLTGTGGIYEQYF

j_gene: TRBJ2-2
v_gene: TRBV18
abundance: NA
d_gene: TRBD1
CDR3nt: TGTGCCAGCACGGACAGGACCGGGGAGCTGTTTTTT
CDR3aa: CASTDRTGELFF

j_gene: TRBJ2-4
v_gene: TRBV4-3
abundance: NA
d_gene: TRBD2
CDR3nt: TGCGCCAGCAGCCAGGCTAGCGGGGGGAGGGCCAAAAACATTCAGTACTTC
CDR3aa: CASSQASGGRAKNIQYF

j_gene: TRBJ2-7
v_gene: TRBV2
abundance: many
d_gene: TRBD2
CDR3nt: TGTGCCAGTCGCGGACTAGCGGACTACGAGCAGTACTTC
CDR3aa: CASRGLADYEQYF

j_gene: TRBJ2-5
v_gene: TRBV5-5
abundance: many
d_gene: TRBD2
CDR3nt: TGTGCCAGCAGCCAAGCCCTAGCGGGGGACAGCGAGACCCAGTACTTC
CDR3aa: CASSQALAGDSETQYF

j_gene: TRBJ2-3
v_gene: TRBV18
abundance: NA
d_gene: TRBD1
CDR3nt: TGTGCCAGCTCAGAAGGGACAGGGGGAACTGGCACAGATACGCAGTATTTT
CDR3aa: CASSEGTGGTGTDTQYF

j_gene: TRBJ2-2
v_gene: TRBV7-8
abundance: NA
d_gene: TRBD1
CDR3nt: TGTGCCAGCAGCGTTACAGGGGGTGTGGGTATAGGGGAGCTGTTTTTT
CDR3aa: CASSVTGGVGIGELFF

j_gene: TRBJ2-5
v_gene: TRBV10-3
abundance: NA
d_gene: NA
CDR3nt: TGTGCCATCAGTCCCCAAGTACAGGAGACCCAGTACTTC
CDR3aa: CAISPQVQETQYF

j_gene: TRBJ1-4
v_gene: TRBV30
abundance: many
d_gene: NA
CDR3nt: TGTGCCTGGAGTGGGGGGGGCCGGGAAAAACTGTTTTTT
CDR3aa: CAWSGGGREKLFF

j_gene: TRBJ2-7
v_gene: TRBV7-9
abundance: NA
d_gene: NA
CDR3nt: TGTGCCAGCAGTCCTCGGTCGCGGGCCTACGAGCAGTACTTC
CDR3aa: CASSPRSRAYEQYF

j_gene: TRBJ2-1
v_gene: TRBV5-6
abundance: many
d_gene: TRBD2
CDR3nt: TGTGCCAGCAGCCTGGGACTAGCGGGGCAGGATGAGCAGTTCTTC
CDR3aa: CASSLGLAGQDEQFF

j_gene: TRBJ2-1
v_gene: TRBV28
abundance: NA
d_gene: TRBD2
CDR3nt: TGTGCCAGCAGTTTAGCGGGGGGACAAAACAATGAGCAGTTCTTC
CDR3aa: CASSLAGGQNNEQFF

j_gene: TRBJ1-2
v_gene: TRBV28
abundance: many
d_gene: NA
CDR3nt: TGTGCCAGCAGTTTGGGCAGCTATGGCTACACCTTC
CDR3aa: CASSLGSYGYTF

j_gene: TRBJ2-4
v_gene: TRBV15
abundance: many
d_gene: NA
CDR3nt: TGTGCCACCAGCAGAGGGGTTGCAGGGCTAAACATTCAGTACTTC
CDR3aa: CATSRGVAGLNIQYF

j_gene: TRBJ1-6
v_gene: TRBV7-9
abundance: many
d_gene: NA
CDR3nt: TGTGCCAGCAGCCCGGGGGTTGATTCACCCCTCCACTTT
CDR3aa: CASSPGVDSPLHF

j_gene: TRBJ2-1
v_gene: TRBV7-3
abundance: once
d_gene: NA
CDR3nt: TGTGCCAGCAGCTTAGTTATCAGCTCCTACAATGAGCAGTTCTTC
CDR3aa: CASSLVISSYNEQFF

j_gene: TRBJ2-7
v_gene: TRBV7-2
abundance: many
d_gene: NA
CDR3nt: TGTGCCAGCAGCCCTAGTAGGGCATCCAGCGAGCAGTACTTC
CDR3aa: CASSPSRASSEQYF

j_gene: TRBJ2-3
v_gene: TRBV7-2
abundance: many
d_gene: TRBD2
CDR3nt: TGTGCCAGCAGCTGGACTAGCGGGGGGGCCCCTTCAGATACGCAGTATTTT
CDR3aa: CASSWTSGGAPSDTQYF

j_gene: TRBJ2-5
v_gene: TRBV7-3
abundance: many
d_gene: NA
CDR3nt: TGTGCCAGCAGCTTAACTGGGACAACGAAGACCCAGTACTTC
CDR3aa: CASSLTGTTKTQYF

j_gene: TRBJ1-2
v_gene: TRBV18
abundance: many
d_gene: NA
CDR3nt: TGTGCCAGCTCACCACCCGGGAGGACTAACTATGGCTACACCTTC
CDR3aa: CASSPPGRTNYGYTF

j_gene: TRBJ2-1
v_gene: TRBV11-2
abundance: NA
d_gene: NA
CDR3nt: TGTGCCAGCAGCTTAACGAGGTTCGGCTACGAGCAGTTCTTC
CDR3aa: CASSLTRFGYEQFF

j_gene: TRBJ1-5
v_gene: TRBV6-1
abundance: many
d_gene: NA
CDR3nt: TGTGCCAGCAGAGAGACAGGACTTCTGGGCAATCAGCCCCAGCATTTT
CDR3aa: CASRETGLLGNQPQHF

j_gene: TRBJ2-7
v_gene: TRBV20-1
abundance: many
d_gene: TRBD2
CDR3nt: TGCAGTGCTTTAGCGGGCGACGGCGACGAGCAGTACTTC
CDR3aa: CSALAGDGDEQYF

j_gene: TRBJ2-1
v_gene: TRBV5-4
abundance: many
d_gene: NA
CDR3nt: TGTGCCAGCAGCTGGGGAAGCTCCTACAATGAGCAGTTCTTC
CDR3aa: CASSWGSSYNEQFF

j_gene: TRBJ1-4
v_gene: TRBV7-8
abundance: NA
d_gene: NA
CDR3nt: TGTGCCAGCAGCCGAGGGACACTTGAAAAACTGTTTTTT
CDR3aa: CASSRGTLEKLFF

j_gene: TRBJ2-7
v_gene: TRBV7-8
abundance: many
d_gene: NA
CDR3nt: TGTGCCAGCAGCTCCACAGTTTTTGTGCAGTACTTC
CDR3aa: CASSSTVFVQYF

j_gene: TRBJ2-1
v_gene: TRBV7-9
abundance: many
d_gene: NA
CDR3nt: TGTGCCAGCAGCATCGTTAGTTCCTACAATGAGCAGTTCTTC
CDR3aa: CASSIVSSYNEQFF

j_gene: TRBJ1-3
v_gene: TRBV28
abundance: many
d_gene: NA
CDR3nt: TGTGCCAGCAGTTTCATCGGGTACTCTGGAAACACCATATATTTT
CDR3aa: CASSFIGYSGNTIYF

j_gene: TRBJ2-5
v_gene: TRBV2
abundance: many
d_gene: TRBD1
CDR3nt: TGTGCCAGCAGAGACATACCGGGACAGGGACAGGAGACCCAGTACTTC
CDR3aa: CASRDIPGQGQETQYF

j_gene: TRBJ2-6
v_gene: TRBV11-2
abundance: NA
d_gene: NA
CDR3nt: TGTGCCAGCAGCCCTATTAGGGCCAACGTCCTGACTTTC
CDR3aa: CASSPIRANVLTF

j_gene: TRBJ2-7
v_gene: TRBV28
abundance: many
d_gene: NA
CDR3nt: TGTGCCAGCATGGGGGGGGGGCAAGTCGAGCAGTACTTC
CDR3aa: CASMGGGQVEQYF

j_gene: TRBJ2-1
v_gene: TRBV29-1
abundance: few
d_gene: TRBD2
CDR3nt: TGCAGCGTGACTAGCGGGGGGTCCAGAAAGTGGAATGAGCAGTTCTTC
CDR3aa: CSVTSGGSRKWNEQFF

j_gene: TRBJ2-3
v_gene: TRBV12-5
abundance: NA
d_gene: TRBD1
CDR3nt: TGTGCTAGTGGTTTGGCACACGGGGGGACAGGGTCGGCAGATACGCAGTATTTT
CDR3aa: CASGLAHGGTGSADTQYF

j_gene: TRBJ1-5
v_gene: TRBV6-2/TRBV6-3
abundance: many
d_gene: NA
CDR3nt: TGTGCCAGCAGTTACACTACTGGGAGGGCAGATCAGCCCCAGCATTTT
CDR3aa: CASSYTTGRADQPQHF

j_gene: TRBJ2-7
v_gene: TRBV18
abundance: many
d_gene: TRBD1
CDR3nt: TGTGCCAGCTCACCCGGGACAGGGCACCAATACGAGCAGTACTTC
CDR3aa: CASSPGTGHQYEQYF

j_gene: TRBJ1-2
v_gene: TRBV11-1
abundance: many
d_gene: NA
CDR3nt: TGTGCCAGCAGCCCCTCCCGAGGACTCGGCTATGGCTACACCTTC
CDR3aa: CASSPSRGLGYGYTF

j_gene: TRBJ2-7
v_gene: TRBV20-1
abundance: NA
d_gene: NA
CDR3nt: TGCAGTGCTAGGCGTGGGAAGGGCGCGACCTACGAGCAGTACTTC
CDR3aa: CSARRGKGATYEQYF

j_gene: TRBJ1-5
v_gene: TRBV6-6
abundance: NA
d_gene: NA
CDR3nt: TGTGCCAGCAGTTACCCCTCTGGGGGGGGCCCACTGGGTCAGCCCCAGCATTTT
CDR3aa: CASSYPSGGGPLGQPQHF

j_gene: TRBJ2-3
v_gene: TRBV7-3
abundance: NA
d_gene: NA
CDR3nt: TGTGCCAGCAGCCCAGGAAGAGATACGCAGTATTTT
CDR3aa: CASSPGRDTQYF

j_gene: TRBJ1-6
v_gene: TRBV3-1
abundance: NA
d_gene: TRBD1
CDR3nt: TGTGCCAGCAGCAACCGGGACAGGCATAATTCACCCCTCCACTTT
CDR3aa: CASSNRDRHNSPLHF

j_gene: TRBJ1-2
v_gene: TRBV11-1
abundance: many
d_gene: NA
CDR3nt: TGTGCCAGCAGCTTAGGAGTCGCCGGGGAAGGCTACACCTTC
CDR3aa: CASSLGVAGEGYTF

j_gene: TRBJ2-2
v_gene: TRBV7-8
abundance: NA
d_gene: NA
CDR3nt: TGTGCCAGCAGCTTAGGTGTTCGGGTCGGGGAGCTGTTTTTT
CDR3aa: CASSLGVRVGELFF